Sequencing of this T cell receptor (beta chain) was carried out in a study of Tregs in tolerant kidney transplant recipients. This CDR3 contains 16 residues. The germline gives CDR1 SGHRS, CDR2 YFSETQ. V lost 0 bases and J lost 6, with 19 bases in between. Profiled with immunoSEQ multiplex PCR; TCRdb holds only in-frame clones, not every one. The table includes under 45,000 clones, 95% to 96% detected once. About this clone: Its antigen is not identified.

The sample taken for sequencing was Tregs from blood cultured with allogeneic cells. The clonotype was recovered from a human donor in good health. The gene calls are TRBV5-1 and TRBJ2-7; D possibly corresponds to TRBD2 (5 bases). DNA for the CDR3: TGCGCCAGCAGCTTGGCCCCGCGGAGAGGGCTACGCGAGCAGTACTTC. Amino acids: CASSLAPRRGLREQYF.